These 9 T cell receptor beta chains were sequenced from one sample in a study of beta chain features in type 1 diabetes. Expressed TCRB transcripts were sequenced, since all the RNA that had been isolated was reverse transcribed. The table came from immunoSEQ multiplex PCR; TCRdb's copy has only in-frame clones and leaves some out. The table lists about 900,000 clones, 15% to 20% of them singletons, with about 0.02% in the top ten. The specimen was naive CD4+ T cells from blood. The receptors come from a woman between 18 and 30 years old in good health.

This clone was recorded a few times. Here the CDR3 reads CSATGGNEKLFF. CDR3 coding DNA: TGCAGCGCGACAGGCGGGAATGAAAAACTGTTTTTT. This chain uses TRBV29-1 with TRBJ1-4; D is perhaps TRBD1 (6 bases). This CDR3 spans 12 amino acids. The germline gives CDR1 SQVTM, CDR2 ANQGSEA. The V and J ends lost 7 bases and 5 bases respectively, with 11 bases between them.

The chain recombines TRBV7-2 with TRBJ2-5, with 11 bases lining up with TRBD2. CDR1 is SGHTA and CDR2 is FQGNSA in the germline V gene. This CDR3 region has 15 residues. After removal of 5 bases from V and 4 bases from J, the junction contained 6 bases not matched to a gene. The CDR3 DNA reads as TGTGCCAGCAGCCAGACTAGCGGGACGAGAGAGACCCAGTACTTC. As protein: CASSQTSGTRETQYF.

This CDR3 reads CASSEGVRNTGELFF. The CDR3 nucleotides are TGTGCCAGCAGTGAAGGCGTACGAAACACCGGGGAGCTGTTTTTT. The V and J genes are TRBV6-1 and TRBJ2-2; D call uncertain. Looked up from germline, CDR1 is MNHNS and CDR2 is SASEGT. CDR3 length equals 15 residues. Trimming left V 1 base short and J 2 bases short, with 8 bases between.

The chain is built from TRBV5-1 and TRBJ2-1; D uncertain. This CDR3 spans 16 amino acids. Germline V gives CDR1 SGHRS, CDR2 YFSETQ. Between the trimmed V and J ends, which lost 1 base and 8 bases, there was a span of 19 bases. The CDR3: CASSLPGPVEIYEQFF. The CDR3 DNA sequence: TGCGCCAGCAGCTTGCCGGGCCCCGTGGAAATTTATGAGCAGTTCTTC. Using reference TRBV5-1 and TRBJ2-1 for the parts outside the CDR3, the full variable domain is KAGVTQTPRYLIKTRGQQVTLSCSPISGHRSVSWYQQTPGQGLQFLFEYFSETQRNKGNFPGRFSGRQFSNSRSEMNVSTLELGDSALYLCASSLPGPVEIYEQFFGPGTRLTVL.

A few counts support this clone. This chain joins TRBV19 and TRBJ2-4; 7 bases are shared with TRBD2. Germline V lookup: CDR1 LNHDA, CDR2 SQIVND (reference sequence). The CDR3 is 19 residues long. V was pared by 7 bases and J by 1 base, with 19 bases of the junction left unmatched. Here the CDR3 reads CASNARRGGSVSAKNIQYF. The DNA of the CDR3 is TGTGCCAGTAACGCCAGGAGAGGCGGGAGTGTCTCGGCCAAAAACATTCAGTACTTC. The variable domain in full, completed from reference TRBV19 and TRBJ2-4, reads DGGITQSPKYLFRKEGQNVTLSCEQNLNHDAMYWYRQDPGQGLRLIYYSQIVNDFQKGDIAEGYSVSREKKESFPLTVTSAQKNPTAFYLCASNARRGGSVSAKNIQYFGAGTRLSVL.

Here the CDR3 DNA reads TGTGCCAGTGGTCTTGAGGGGGCCTACGAGCAGTACTTC. Amino acid sequence: CASGLEGAYEQYF. V usage is TRBV19 and J usage is TRBJ2-7; tentative D call: TRBD1 (6 bases). CDR1 is LNHDA and CDR2 is SQIVND in the germline V gene (reference sequence). The CDR3 totals 13 residues. Between the trimmed V and J ends, which lost 8 bases and 2 bases, there was a span of 13 bases. Drawing the rest from reference TRBV19 and TRBJ2-7, the complete variable domain is DGGITQSPKYLFRKEGQNVTLSCEQNLNHDAMYWYRQDPGQGLRLIYYSQIVNDFQKGDIAEGYSVSREKKESFPLTVTSAQKNPTAFYLCASGLEGAYEQYFGPGTRLTVT.

This chain uses TRBV11-1 with TRBJ2-7; no clear D gene. The CDR3 runs 14 residues. The V gene's germline CDR1 is SGHAT and CDR2 FQDESV (reference sequence). The V gene lost 5 bases and the J gene lost 5 bases, with 16 bases spanning the gap. The CDR3 region is CASSSLLGFNEQYF. DNA of the CDR3: TGTGCCAGCAGCAGTCTTCTAGGTTTCAACGAGCAGTACTTC.

The chain uses TRBV7-9 and TRBJ2-2; 8 positions match TRBD1. The CDR3 is made up of 15 amino acids. The junction had 9 bases not matched to a gene; V was cut back by 7 bases and J by 5 bases. Germline CDR1 SEHNR, CDR2 FQNEAQ (reference sequence). CDR3 sequence (DNA): TGTGCCAGCATCGTAGGACAGGGTGTTACCGGGGAGCTGTTTTTT. Its translation is CASIVGQGVTGELFF.

This clone showed up just a few times. The CDR3 spells CASSFPGLAGGRVGEQFF. For the CDR3, the DNA is TGTGCCAGCAGCTTTCCGGGACTAGCGGGAGGGCGGGTCGGTGAGCAGTTCTTC. The V call is TRBV7-2, the J call TRBJ2-1; TRBD2 matches 16 bases. Germline V gives CDR1 SGHTA, CDR2 FQGNSA. The CDR3 sequence is 18 residues long. The V and J ends lost 3 bases and 9 bases, in that order; junction bases with no gene match: 11.